This T cell receptor (beta chain) comes out of a study of T cell repertoires in cytomegalovirus infection. V was cut by 1 base and J by 8 bases, with 15 bases left in between. CDR1 is SGHRS and CDR2 is YFSETQ in the germline V gene. The CDR3 is 14 residues long. General study findings and limits: HLA-C-restricted CMV clonotypes gave the most frequent clonotype in two of eight donors.

A word on this clonotype: The target antigen is unknown.

TCRdb passed the reads through MiXCR, listing each CDR3 protein once. The sample holds over 85,000 distinct CDR3 sequences, 16% seen once. The sequenced material came from PBMCs. The clonotype was recovered from a human donor in good health (CMV status not recorded). Some clones in this sample may be carry-over from other donors' samples. The rearrangement uses TRBV5-1 and TRBJ1-2, with D perhaps matching TRBD1 (5 bases). For the CDR3, the DNA is TGCGCCAGCAGCTTGTCCCAGGGCTCTTACGGCTACACCTTC. It is translated as CASSLSQGSYGYTF.